Each of the 28 T cell receptor beta chains below was sequenced from the same sample in a study of control samples from healthy donors and cancer patients. The repertoire was sequenced with immunoSEQ multiplex PCR; TCRdb's copy has only in-frame clones and lacks some. The table lists 170,000 or so clones, approximately 92% of them singletons. Material for sequencing was blood. Every receptor here comes from a man younger than 40 in good health.

V is TRBV14 and J is TRBJ1-1; the D is unclear. Germline V CDR1 and CDR2: SGHDN, FVKESK. V lost 1 base, J lost 6 bases, and 9 bases lay in between. The CDR3 contains 13 residues. The CDR3 DNA reads TGTGCCAGCAGCCAAGTCATGCAGTCTGAAGCTTTCTTT. Its translation: CASSQVMQSEAFF.

The chain is built from TRBV3-1 (or the pseudogene TRBV3-2) and TRBJ1-3, with D uncertain. CDR1 and CDR2 from the germline V gene are LGHDT and YNNKEL (reference sequence). The CDR3 length is 12 residues. Trimming took 1 base from V and 4 from J, leaving 2 bases between them. For the CDR3, the DNA is TGTGCCAGCAGCCAAGGGGGAAACACCATATATTTT. It specifies CASSQGGNTIYF.

The chain recombines TRBV4-1 with TRBJ2-5; perhaps TRBD2 as D (6 bases). Looked up from germline, CDR1 is MGHRA and CDR2 is YSYEKL. This CDR3 has 14 amino acids. V gave up 6 bases and J gave up 1 base, with 12 bases separating them. For the CDR3, the DNA is TGCGCCAGCAGTCTGGCTAGCGCCCAAGAGACCCAGTACTTC. This encodes CASSLASAQETQYF.

The chain recombines TRBV4-1 with TRBJ2-5, with D hard to call. V lost 1 base and J lost 5, with 8 bases in between. The CDR3 has 13 amino acids. Looked up from germline, CDR1 is MGHRA and CDR2 is YSYEKL. The CDR3: CASSQGPLETQYF. The DNA of the CDR3 is TGCGCCAGCAGCCAAGGTCCCCTGGAGACCCAGTACTTC.

The V call is TRBV7-2, the J call TRBJ1-2; D possibly corresponds to TRBD1 (6 bases). V was shortened by 5 bases and J by 6 bases, with 25 bases between the two germline ends. The CDR3 is made up of 17 amino acids. Germline loops: CDR1 SGHTA, CDR2 FQGNSA. The CDR3 here is CASSPADRSRRGDGYTF. The CDR3, as DNA: TGTGCCAGCAGCCCAGCCGACAGGTCCCGTCGGGGGGATGGCTACACCTTC.

J is TRBJ2-3 and V is TRBV29-1, with TRBD2 matching over 11 bases. Trimming cost V 2 bases and J 1 base; bases outside gene matches: 14. Germline V lookup: CDR1 SQVTM, CDR2 ANQGSEA. CDR3 size: 19 residues. The CDR3 DNA is TGCAGCGTTGAAAACCCGGGACTAGCGGATTTATGGGGCACAGATACGCAGTATTTT. It is translated as CSVENPGLADLWGTDTQYF.

For this clone: This sample also contains other DNA sequences that code for the same CDR3. The chain uses TRBV7-8 and TRBJ1-2; D perhaps matches TRBD1 (6 bases). The V gene lost 4 bases and the J gene lost 3 bases, with 15 bases spanning the gap. The CDR3 runs to 15 residues. Germline V gene lookup returns CDR1 SGHVS and CDR2 FQNEAQ. CDR3 sequence: CASSSFISGDYGYTF. DNA for the CDR3: TGTGCCAGCAGCTCATTTATATCAGGGGACTATGGCTACACCTTC.

This chain links TRBV6-5 with TRBJ1-5, with 9 bases matching TRBD1. V shed 4 bases and J 5 bases; nucleotides not matched to a gene: 6. This CDR3 has 15 amino acids. CDR1 is MNHEY, CDR2 SVGAGI, per germline. DNA for the CDR3: TGTGCCAGCAGTTCGGGACAGGGTTACCATCAGCCCCAGCATTTT. Protein sequence: CASSSGQGYHQPQHF.

The chain recombines TRBV5-1 with TRBJ2-7; TRBD1 matches 8 bases. The V gene's germline CDR1 is SGHRS and CDR2 YFSETQ. J gave up 1 base and V 4 bases, and 10 bases lay outside the gene matches. This CDR3 region has 16 residues. CDR3: CASSLGQGRRSYEQYF. CDR3 in DNA: TGCGCCAGCAGCCTAGGACAGGGTCGACGGTCCTACGAGCAGTACTTC.

The chain links TRBV2 to TRBJ2-3; 8 nucleotides line up with TRBD2. Germline CDR1 and CDR2: SNHLY and FYNNEI. V lost 3 bases to trimming and J lost 2 bases; unmatched junction nucleotides: 7. The CDR3 runs 16 residues. The CDR3 reads CASSDRRRGATDTQYF. As DNA, the CDR3 is TGTGCCAGCAGTGATCGGCGGCGGGGGGCCACAGATACGCAGTATTTT.

The J gene is TRBJ1-2, the V gene TRBV6-5, with 9 bases that match TRBD1. With 2 bases clipped from V and 8 bases from J, the junction kept 9 bases outside the gene matches. Germline assignment: CDR1 MNHEY and CDR2 SVGAGI. The CDR3 runs to 15 residues. The DNA for the CDR3 is TGTGCCAGCAGTTACGGACAGGGGTGGGTCGGAGGCTACACCTTC. It is translated as CASSYGQGWVGGYTF.

The CDR3 loop is CASSPLEGRENTEAFF. The CDR3 DNA is TGTGCCAGCTCACCTCTCGAAGGACGGGAGAACACTGAAGCTTTCTTT. The chain links TRBV18 to TRBJ1-1, with D unclear. This CDR3 comprises 16 residues. Germline assignment: CDR1 KGHSH and CDR2 LQKENI. The V and J ends lost 3 bases and 1 base respectively, with 15 bases between them.

V and J are TRBV6-1 and TRBJ2-7; possible D gene TRBD2, 5 bases. V was trimmed by 1 base and J by 4 bases, leaving 11 bases between them. CDR1 MNHNS and CDR2 SASEGT come from the germline V gene. The CDR3 spans 14 residues. The CDR3 DNA sequence: TGTGCCAGCAGTGAAGGGAGGTTAAAGTACGAGCAGTACTTC. This translates into CASSEGRLKYEQYF.

This rearrangement joins TRBV3-1 (or the pseudogene TRBV3-2) to TRBJ2-3; 8 positions agree with TRBD2. Germline V gives CDR1 LGHDT, CDR2 YNNKEL (reference sequence). The ends lost 0 bases at V and 2 bases at J; junction bases unmatched: 10. The CDR3 contains 18 residues. The CDR3 region is CASSQEGLALPFTDTQYF. In DNA form, the CDR3 reads TGTGCCAGCAGCCAAGAAGGACTAGCCCTCCCGTTCACAGATACGCAGTATTTT.

This chain links TRBV7-2 with TRBJ2-1, with 7 bases lining up with TRBD2. J was trimmed by 4 bases and V by 1 base; bases with no gene match: 7. The length of the CDR3 is 16 residues. CDR1 and CDR2 (germline): SGHTA, FQGNSA. CDR3 bases: TGTGCCAGCAGCTTAGGGGGGGGATCCCTTTACAATGAGCAGTTCTTC. Its translation is CASSLGGGSLYNEQFF.

This chain links TRBV3-1 (or the pseudogene TRBV3-2) with TRBJ2-7; TRBD1 matches at 12 bases. The CDR3 length is 15 residues. Trimming cost V 4 bases and J 6 bases; bases outside gene matches: 7. Germline V gene sequence: CDR1 LGHDT, CDR2 YNNKEL (reference sequence). CDR3 loop: CASSRQGQGAGEQYF. CDR3 in DNA: TGTGCCAGCAGCCGACAGGGACAGGGGGCTGGCGAGCAGTACTTC.

This clone was seen a single time. The rearrangement joins TRBV7-3 to TRBJ2-2; 8 bases fit TRBD2. The junction had 7 bases not matched to a gene; V was cut back by 2 bases and J by 5 bases. The CDR3 totals 16 residues. Germline CDR1 reads SGHTA; CDR2 reads FQGTGA. The chain's CDR3 is CASSLGPAGVTGELFF. The CDR3 region has the DNA TGTGCCAGCAGCTTAGGTCCAGCGGGAGTGACCGGGGAGCTGTTTTTT.

V and J are TRBV7-9 and TRBJ1-2; D not resolved. The length of the CDR3 is 13 residues. V was pared by 2 bases and J by 8 bases, with 12 bases between. Germline values: CDR1 SEHNR, CDR2 FQNEAQ (reference sequence). CDR3 DNA sequence: TGTGCCAGCAGCTTAACCGGTCCGGGGGGCTACACCTTC. The encoded protein is CASSLTGPGGYTF. The variable domain in full, with the rest retrieved from reference TRBV7-9 and TRBJ1-2, is DTGVSQNPRHKITKRGQNVTFRCDPISEHNRLYWYRQTLGQGPEFLTYFQNEAQLEKSRLLSDRFSAERPKGSFSTLEIQRTEQGDSAMYLCASSLTGPGGYTFGSGTRLTVV.

This CDR3 reads CSSGGTSADTQYF. CDR3 nucleotide sequence: TGCAGCTCGGGTGGGACTAGCGCAGATACGCAGTATTTT. This chain joins TRBV29-1 and TRBJ2-3; 10 bases match TRBD2. The CDR3 is 13 amino acids. Trimming cost V 8 bases and J 4 bases; bases outside gene matches: 6. The germline CDR1 and CDR2 sequences are SQVTM and ANQGSEA.

The chain joins TRBV28 to TRBJ1-1; TRBD1 is a possible D gene (6 bases). The CDR3 spans 14 residues. Germline CDR1 is MDHEN and CDR2 is SYDVKM. Trimming stripped 2 bases from V and 0 bases from J, with 7 bases between. The chain's CDR3 is CASSLQGLNTEAFF. In nucleotides, the CDR3 is TGTGCCAGCAGTTTACAGGGGCTGAACACTGAAGCTTTCTTT.

The rearrangement joins TRBV27 to TRBJ2-2; D ambiguous. The CDR3 covers 15 residues. The germline V and J ends were trimmed by 2 bases and 2 bases, with 9 bases remaining between them. Germline CDR1 and CDR2: MNHEY and SMNVEV (reference sequence). The CDR3 spells CASSLRPGNTGELFF. CDR3 DNA sequence: TGTGCCAGCAGTTTAAGGCCAGGAAACACCGGGGAGCTGTTTTTT.

CDR3 sequence: CASSLKPGGDRSGYTF. Written as DNA, the CDR3 is TGTGCCAGCAGCTTGAAGCCAGGGGGCGATCGTTCGGGCTACACCTTC. The rearrangement uses TRBV5-5 and TRBJ1-2; TRBD1 matches at 8 bases. Germline V CDR1 and CDR2: SGHKS, YYEKEE (reference sequence). The CDR3 loop spans 16 amino acids. V gave up 1 base and J gave up 8 bases; unmatched junction bases: 13.

The chain is built from TRBV27 and TRBJ2-1, with D perhaps TRBD2 (6 bases). The V end lost 2 bases, the J end lost 4 bases, and 12 bases lay between the germline ends. This CDR3 comprises 15 residues. The germline V gene has CDR1 MNHEY and CDR2 SMNVEV (reference sequence). CDR3 sequence: CASSLGSGSYNEQFF. CDR3 DNA: TGTGCCAGCAGTTTAGGTAGCGGATCTTACAATGAGCAGTTCTTC.

The chain has TRBV7-9 and TRBJ1-6; 8 bases align to TRBD1. The CDR3 totals 18 residues. The V segment lost 2 bases and the J segment 0 bases; nucleotides outside the gene matches: 6. Germline lookup yields CDR1 SEHNR and CDR2 FQNEAQ (reference sequence). The CDR3 DNA sequence: TGTGCCAGCAGCTTACCCACAGGGGGAAGCTCCTATAATTCACCCCTCCACTTT. This translates into CASSLPTGGSSYNSPLHF.

The V call is TRBV4-3, the J call TRBJ2-1; 9 bases map to TRBD1. Germline assignment: CDR1 LGHNA and CDR2 YSLEER. V lost 11 bases, J lost 7 bases, and 12 bases stayed unmatched. The CDR3 spans 14 residues. CDR3 residues: CAGRKPTGGNEQFF. CDR3 in DNA: TGCGCCGGTAGGAAACCGACAGGGGGGAATGAGCAGTTCTTC.

The chain joins TRBV2 to TRBJ1-6; D is unclear. CDR3 length: 13 residues. Deletions cut 6 bases from V and 2 bases from J, with 5 bases between. The germline V gene has CDR1 SNHLY and CDR2 FYNNEI. The CDR3 DNA reads TGTGCCAGCAGCACAACCTATAATTCACCCCTCCACTTT. It encodes CASSTTYNSPLHF.

The J gene is TRBJ2-7, the V gene TRBV7-2; no reliable D call. The CDR3 covers 14 residues. The germline gives CDR1 SGHTA, CDR2 FQGNSA. Trimming left V 1 base short and J 1 base short, with 8 bases between. The DNA of the CDR3 is TGTGCCAGCAGCTTAGGTTGGGGATCCTACGAGCAGTACTTC. It is translated as CASSLGWGSYEQYF.

J is TRBJ1-1 and V is TRBV30; tentative D call: TRBD1 (6 bases). Trimming took off 8 bases at V and 0 bases at J, with 19 bases between the two ends. Germline values: CDR1 GTSNPN, CDR2 SVGIG (reference sequence). The CDR3 is made up of 15 amino acids. The CDR3 loop reads CAGKGDNRLNTEAFF. CDR3 DNA: TGTGCCGGGAAGGGGGACAACCGATTGAACACTGAAGCTTTCTTT.